One T cell receptor beta chain is described in this entry. Data came from immunoSEQ multiplex PCR; TCRdb stores just in-frame clones and leaves some out. The sample lists about 190,000 clones, 84% occurring once. The data belong to a study of blood T cell repertoires in COVID-19. The TCR comes from a woman in her sixties or seventies with active or convalescent COVID-19. What was sequenced was peripheral blood.

CDR3 coding DNA: TGTGCCAGCAGTAAAACAGGGACGAACACCGGGGAGCTGTTTTTT. Translated: CASSKTGTNTGELFF. The chain is built from TRBV6-6 and TRBJ2-2, with TRBD1 as a possible D gene (6 bases). V lost 5 bases and J 0 bases, leaving 10 bases between the germline ends. This CDR3 region has 15 residues. Germline lookup yields CDR1 MNHNY and CDR2 SVGAGI (reference sequence).